This T cell receptor beta chain was recorded in a study of blood T cell repertoires in COVID-19. Across the whole study: T cells, B-cell-depleted T cells, or PBMCs supplied cDNA or gDNA.

Germline V gene data show CDR1 as LGHNA and CDR2 as YSLEER. V gave up 3 bases and J gave up 1 base; unmatched junction bases: 8. The CDR3 is 16 amino acids. Per the study methods: The assay estimated nucleated cells by amplifying reference gene primers. Assay used: immunoSEQ multiplex PCR; TCRdb lists only in-frame clones, some missing. V and J calls and clone size are those listed in that table; D and trimming were worked out from the DNA. Of roughly 90,000 clones listed, around 75% are singletons. The chain has TRBV4-3 and TRBJ1-2; 7 bases are shared with TRBD1. Material: peripheral blood. This TCR was sampled from a woman aged 80 or over with active or convalescent COVID-19. CDR3 nucleotides: TGCGCCAGCAGCCAGACACCGGGACAGATTAACTATGGCTACACCTTC. It encodes CASSQTPGQINYGYTF.